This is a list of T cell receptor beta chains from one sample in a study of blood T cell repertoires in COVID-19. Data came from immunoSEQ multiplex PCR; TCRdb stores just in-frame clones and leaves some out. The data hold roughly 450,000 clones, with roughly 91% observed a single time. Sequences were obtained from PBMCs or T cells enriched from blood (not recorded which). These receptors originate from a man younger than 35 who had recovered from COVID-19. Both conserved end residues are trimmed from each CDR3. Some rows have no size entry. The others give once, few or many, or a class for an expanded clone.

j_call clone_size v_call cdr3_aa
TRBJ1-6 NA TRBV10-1 ASSPGKPYNSPLH
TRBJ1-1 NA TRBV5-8 ASSAGVKNTEAF
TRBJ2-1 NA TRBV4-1 ASSQDLGPNEQF
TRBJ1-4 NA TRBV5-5 ASSLGPKDEKLF
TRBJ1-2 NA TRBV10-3 AISAGWDSTPTGYGYT
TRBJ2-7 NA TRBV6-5 ASLTGQGYEQY
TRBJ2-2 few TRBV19 ASSHPPGLNTGELF
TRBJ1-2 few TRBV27 ASSPDSYGYT
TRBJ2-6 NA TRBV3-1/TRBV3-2 ASSQVFFKGLAGDSGANVLT
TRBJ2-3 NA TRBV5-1 ASSPIVGFLDTQY
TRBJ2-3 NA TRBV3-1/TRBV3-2 ASSQGQGAGDTQY
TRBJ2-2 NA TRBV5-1 ASSRLGADTGELF
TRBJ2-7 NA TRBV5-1 ASSKTGVYNEQY
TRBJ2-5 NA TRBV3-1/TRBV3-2 ASSPLTGSETQY
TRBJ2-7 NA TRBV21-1 ASSARTGGDLWY
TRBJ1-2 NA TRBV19 ASSRTYQGSGGYT
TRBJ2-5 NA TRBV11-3 ASSLYSLQETQY
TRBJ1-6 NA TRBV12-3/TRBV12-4 ASSQANSPLH
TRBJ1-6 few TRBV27 ASSLYGTANSPLH
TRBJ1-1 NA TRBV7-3 ASSLGESTEAF
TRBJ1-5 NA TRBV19 ASSDTSNQPQH
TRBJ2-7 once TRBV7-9 ASSVDRDTYEQY
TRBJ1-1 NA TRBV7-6 ASSSDWNTEAF
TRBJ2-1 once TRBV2 ASSERTLNEQF
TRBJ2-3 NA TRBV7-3 ASSPNGGRTDTQY
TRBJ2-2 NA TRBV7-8 ASPTSGRLTGELF
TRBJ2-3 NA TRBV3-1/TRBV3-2 ASSQVAAGGRDTQY
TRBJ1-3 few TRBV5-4 ASSSAATRVSGNTIY
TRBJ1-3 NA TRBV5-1 ASSLDPAPGNTIY
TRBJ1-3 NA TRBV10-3 AMAGGSSGNTIY
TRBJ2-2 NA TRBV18 ASSPRPGELF
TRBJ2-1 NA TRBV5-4 ASSLVYREAGNEQF
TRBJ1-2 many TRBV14 ASSQVRMEGYT